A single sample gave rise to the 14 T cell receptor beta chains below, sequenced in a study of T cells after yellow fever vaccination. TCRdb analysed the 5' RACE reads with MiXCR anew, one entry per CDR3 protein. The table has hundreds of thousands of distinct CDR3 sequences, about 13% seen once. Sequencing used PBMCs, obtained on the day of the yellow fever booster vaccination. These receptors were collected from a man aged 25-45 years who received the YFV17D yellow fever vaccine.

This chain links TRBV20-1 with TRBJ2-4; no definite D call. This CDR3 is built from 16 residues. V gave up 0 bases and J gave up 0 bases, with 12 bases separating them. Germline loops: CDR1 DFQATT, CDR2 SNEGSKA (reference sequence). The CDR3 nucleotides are TGCAGTGCTAGAGATGCGGCCCTCGGAGCCAAAAACATTCAGTACTTC. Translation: CSARDAALGAKNIQYF.

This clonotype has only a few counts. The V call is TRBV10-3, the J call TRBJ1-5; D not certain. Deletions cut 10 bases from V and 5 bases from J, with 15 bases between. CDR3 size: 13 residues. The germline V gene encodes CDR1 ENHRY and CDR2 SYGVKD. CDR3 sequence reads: CATGAMADQPQHF. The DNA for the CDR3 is TGTGCCACCGGTGCGATGGCGGATCAGCCCCAGCATTTT.

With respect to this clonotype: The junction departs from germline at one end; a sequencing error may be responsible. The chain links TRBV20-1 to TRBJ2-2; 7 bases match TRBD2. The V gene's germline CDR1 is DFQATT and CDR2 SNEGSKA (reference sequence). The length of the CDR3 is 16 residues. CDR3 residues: CCARDGSGKRTGELFF. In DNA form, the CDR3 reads TGCTGTGCTAGAGACGGGAGCGGGAAAAGGACCGGGGAGCTGTTTTTT.

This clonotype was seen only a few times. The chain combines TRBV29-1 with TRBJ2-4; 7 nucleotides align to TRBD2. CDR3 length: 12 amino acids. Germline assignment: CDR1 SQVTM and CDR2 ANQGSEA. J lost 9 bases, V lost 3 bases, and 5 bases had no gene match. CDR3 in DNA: TGCAGCGTTGATGGGGGGGGTAGCATTCAGTACTTC. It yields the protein CSVDGGGSIQYF.

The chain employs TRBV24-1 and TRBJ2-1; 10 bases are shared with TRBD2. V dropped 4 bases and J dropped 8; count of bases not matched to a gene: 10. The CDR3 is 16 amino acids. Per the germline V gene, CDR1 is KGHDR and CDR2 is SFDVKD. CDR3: CATSDQSGRALDEQFF. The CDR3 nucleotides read TGTGCCACCAGTGACCAAAGCGGGAGGGCCCTCGATGAGCAGTTCTTC.

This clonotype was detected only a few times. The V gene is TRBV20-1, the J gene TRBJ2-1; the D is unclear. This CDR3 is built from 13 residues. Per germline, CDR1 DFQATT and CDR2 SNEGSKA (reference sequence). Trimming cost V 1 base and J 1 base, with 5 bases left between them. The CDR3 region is CSARGASYNEQFF. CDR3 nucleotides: TGCAGTGCTAGAGGTGCGTCCTACAATGAGCAGTTCTTC.

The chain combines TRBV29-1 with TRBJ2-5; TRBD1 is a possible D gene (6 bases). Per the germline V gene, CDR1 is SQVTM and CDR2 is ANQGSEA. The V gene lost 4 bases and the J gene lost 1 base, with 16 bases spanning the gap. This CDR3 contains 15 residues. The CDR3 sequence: CSVARDNTPQETQYF. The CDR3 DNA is TGCAGCGTTGCCCGGGACAACACCCCCCAAGAGACCCAGTACTTC.

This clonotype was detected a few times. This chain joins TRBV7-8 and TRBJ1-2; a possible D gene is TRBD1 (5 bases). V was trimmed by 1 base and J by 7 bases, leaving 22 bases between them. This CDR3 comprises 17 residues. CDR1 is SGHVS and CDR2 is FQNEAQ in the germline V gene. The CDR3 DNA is TGTGCCAGCAGCTTAGAGGGTGCCGGGACCGCAGGAAGTGGCTACACCTTC. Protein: CASSLEGAGTAGSGYTF.

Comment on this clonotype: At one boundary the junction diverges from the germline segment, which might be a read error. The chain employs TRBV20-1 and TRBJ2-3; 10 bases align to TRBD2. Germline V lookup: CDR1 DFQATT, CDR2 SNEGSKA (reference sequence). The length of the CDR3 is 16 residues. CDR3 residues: CCAIPPGLAKADTQYF. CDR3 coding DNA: TGCTGTGCTATCCCCCCGGGACTAGCGAAGGCAGATACGCAGTATTTT.

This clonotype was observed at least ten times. CDR3 coding DNA: TGTGCCAGCAGAGGGACAGGGTTCGGCACAGATACGCAGTATTTT. Its translation: CASRGTGFGTDTQYF. The rearrangement uses TRBV12-3 or TRBV12-4 and TRBJ2-3; 9 bases are shared with TRBD1. V shed 6 bases and J 1 base; nucleotides not matched to a gene: 5. This CDR3 spans 15 amino acids.

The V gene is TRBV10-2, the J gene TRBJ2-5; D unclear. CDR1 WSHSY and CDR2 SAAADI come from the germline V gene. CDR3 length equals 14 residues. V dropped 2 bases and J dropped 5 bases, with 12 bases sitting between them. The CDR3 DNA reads TGCGCCAGCAGTGAGGTATTTGGCATGGAGACCCAGTACTTC. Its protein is CASSEVFGMETQYF.

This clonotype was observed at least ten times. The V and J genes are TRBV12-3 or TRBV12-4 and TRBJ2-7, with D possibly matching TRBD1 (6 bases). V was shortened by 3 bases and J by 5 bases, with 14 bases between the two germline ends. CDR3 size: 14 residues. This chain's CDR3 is CASSLGQGWNEQYF. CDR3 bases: TGTGCCAGCAGTTTGGGGCAGGGGTGGAACGAGCAGTACTTC.

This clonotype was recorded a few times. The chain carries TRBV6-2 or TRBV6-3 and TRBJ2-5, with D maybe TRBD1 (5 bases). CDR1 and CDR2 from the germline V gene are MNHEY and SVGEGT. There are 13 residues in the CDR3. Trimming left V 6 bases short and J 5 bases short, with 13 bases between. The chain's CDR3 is CASRPGAFETQYF. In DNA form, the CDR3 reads TGTGCCAGCAGGCCTGGGGCATTTGAGACCCAGTACTTC.

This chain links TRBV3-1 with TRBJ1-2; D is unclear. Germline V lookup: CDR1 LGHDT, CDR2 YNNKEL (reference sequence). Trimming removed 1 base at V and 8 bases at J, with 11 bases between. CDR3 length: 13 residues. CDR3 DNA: TGTGCCAGCAGCCAAGGGCAGCGAGGAGGCTACACCTTC. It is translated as CASSQGQRGGYTF.